Only a few counts were recorded for the clone carrying this T cell receptor beta chain. No antigen is known for it. This specimen comes from a study of CD8 T cell repertoires and HIV-1 epitope variants. Overall study: Controls were a CMV, EBV and flu pool, Ebola AY9, and no peptide. An uncultured baseline aliquot held 1M T cells.

This CDR3 comprises 15 residues. With V trimmed by 3 bases and J by 9 bases, 8 bases remained unmatched. CDR1 and CDR2 from the germline V gene are SGDLS and YYNGEE. Measured with immunoSEQ multiplex PCR; TCRdb has only the in-frame clones, and not every one. The table shows 2,500 to 3,000 clones, with about 68% occurring only once. The TCR was taken from a male donor with HIV. This chain connects TRBV9 to TRBJ2-1; the match to TRBD2 covers 11 bases. The sequencing sample was made of cultured CD8+ T cells derived from PBMCs. This CDR3 is CASSGNSGGVTEQFF. In DNA form, the CDR3 reads TGTGCCAGCAGCGGTAATAGCGGGGGGGTCACTGAGCAGTTCTTC.